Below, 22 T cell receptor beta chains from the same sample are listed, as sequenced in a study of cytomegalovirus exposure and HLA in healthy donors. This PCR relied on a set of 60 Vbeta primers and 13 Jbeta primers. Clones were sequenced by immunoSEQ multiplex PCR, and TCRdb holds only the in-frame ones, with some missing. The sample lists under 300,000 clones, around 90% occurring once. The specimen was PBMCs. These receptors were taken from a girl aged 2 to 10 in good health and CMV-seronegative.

The CDR3 DNA follows: TGTGCCAGCAGTTTATCTGAGGGACAGGGTTACAATGAGCAGTTCTTC. Translating it yields CASSLSEGQGYNEQFF. The chain joins TRBV27 to TRBJ2-1, with 9 bases matching TRBD1. The CDR3 runs 16 residues. J lost 4 bases, V lost 0 bases, and 4 bases had no gene match. CDR1 MNHEY and CDR2 SMNVEV come from the germline V gene (reference sequence).

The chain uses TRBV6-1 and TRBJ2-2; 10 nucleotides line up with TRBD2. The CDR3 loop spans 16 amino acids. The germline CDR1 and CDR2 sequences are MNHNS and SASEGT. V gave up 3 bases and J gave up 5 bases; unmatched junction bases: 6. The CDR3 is CASSDLAGVGTGELFF. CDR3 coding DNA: TGTGCCAGCAGTGATCTAGCGGGGGTGGGTACCGGGGAGCTGTTTTTT.

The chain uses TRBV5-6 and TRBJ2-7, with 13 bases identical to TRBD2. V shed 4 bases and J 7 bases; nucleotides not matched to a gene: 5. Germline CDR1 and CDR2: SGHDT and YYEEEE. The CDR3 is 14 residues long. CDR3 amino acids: CASSAGLAGLEQYF. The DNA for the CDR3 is TGTGCCAGCAGCGCGGGACTAGCGGGGTTAGAGCAGTACTTC.

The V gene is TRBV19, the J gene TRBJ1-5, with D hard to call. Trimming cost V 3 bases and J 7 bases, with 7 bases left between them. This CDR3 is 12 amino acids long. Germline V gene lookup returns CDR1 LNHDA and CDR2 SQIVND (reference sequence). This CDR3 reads CASSIVGQPQHF. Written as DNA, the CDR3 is TGTGCCAGTAGTATTGTGGGCCAGCCCCAGCATTTT.

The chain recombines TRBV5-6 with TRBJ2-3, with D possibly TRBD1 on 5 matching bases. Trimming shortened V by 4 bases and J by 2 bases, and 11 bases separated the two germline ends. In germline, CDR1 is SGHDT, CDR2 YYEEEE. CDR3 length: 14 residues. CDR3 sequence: CASSQGVNTDTQYF. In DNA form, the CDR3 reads TGTGCCAGCAGCCAAGGGGTGAACACAGATACGCAGTATTTT.

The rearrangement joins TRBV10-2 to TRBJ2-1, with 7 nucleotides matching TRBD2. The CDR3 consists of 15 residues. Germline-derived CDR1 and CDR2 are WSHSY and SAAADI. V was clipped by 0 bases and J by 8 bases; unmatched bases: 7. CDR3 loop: CASSESGGSWDEQFF. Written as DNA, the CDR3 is TGCGCCAGCAGTGAGTCGGGCGGGAGTTGGGATGAGCAGTTCTTC.

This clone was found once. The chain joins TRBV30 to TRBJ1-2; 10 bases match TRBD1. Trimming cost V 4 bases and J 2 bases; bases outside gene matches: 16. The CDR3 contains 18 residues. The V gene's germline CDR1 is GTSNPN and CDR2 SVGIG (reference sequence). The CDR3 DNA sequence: TGTGCCTGGACCTCTAGGGGGACAGGGGCCCGACCGAACTATGGCTACACCTTC. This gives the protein CAWTSRGTGARPNYGYTF.

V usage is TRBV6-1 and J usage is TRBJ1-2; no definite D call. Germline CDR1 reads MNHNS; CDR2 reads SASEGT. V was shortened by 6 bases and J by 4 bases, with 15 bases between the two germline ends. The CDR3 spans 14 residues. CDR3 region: CASRIAGSFYGYTF. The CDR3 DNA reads TGTGCCAGCAGAATCGCGGGCTCCTTCTATGGCTACACCTTC.

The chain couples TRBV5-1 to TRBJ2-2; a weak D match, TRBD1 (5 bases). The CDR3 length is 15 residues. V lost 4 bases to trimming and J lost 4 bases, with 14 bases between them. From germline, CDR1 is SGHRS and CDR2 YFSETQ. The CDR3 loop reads CASSENDRTTGELFF. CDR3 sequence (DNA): TGCGCCAGCAGCGAAAACGACAGAACCACCGGGGAGCTGTTTTTT. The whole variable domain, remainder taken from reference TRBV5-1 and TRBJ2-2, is KAGVTQTPRYLIKTRGQQVTLSCSPISGHRSVSWYQQTPGQGLQFLFEYFSETQRNKGNFPGRFSGRQFSNSRSEMNVSTLELGDSALYLCASSENDRTTGELFFGEGSRLTVL.

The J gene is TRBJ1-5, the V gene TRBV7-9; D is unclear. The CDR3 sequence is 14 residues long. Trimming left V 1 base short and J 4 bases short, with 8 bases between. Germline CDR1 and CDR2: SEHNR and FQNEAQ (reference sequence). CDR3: CASSLGERNQPQHF. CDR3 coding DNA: TGTGCCAGCAGCTTAGGGGAGCGGAATCAGCCCCAGCATTTT.

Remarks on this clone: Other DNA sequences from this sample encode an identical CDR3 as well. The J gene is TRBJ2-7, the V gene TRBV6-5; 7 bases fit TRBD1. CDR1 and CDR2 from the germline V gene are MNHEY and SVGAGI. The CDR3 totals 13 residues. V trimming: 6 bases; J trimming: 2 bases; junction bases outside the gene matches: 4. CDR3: CASRGQGAYEQYF. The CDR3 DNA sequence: TGTGCCAGCAGGGGGCAGGGGGCCTACGAGCAGTACTTC.

The chain's CDR3 is CSVLAGVQSNEQFF. CDR3 coding DNA: TGCAGCGTTTTAGCGGGGGTACAGTCCAATGAGCAGTTCTTC. The V and J genes are TRBV29-1 and TRBJ2-1, with TRBD2 matching over 9 bases. J was trimmed by 6 bases and V by 5 bases; bases with no gene match: 8. CDR1 is SQVTM, CDR2 ANQGSEA, per germline. The CDR3 is 14 amino acids.

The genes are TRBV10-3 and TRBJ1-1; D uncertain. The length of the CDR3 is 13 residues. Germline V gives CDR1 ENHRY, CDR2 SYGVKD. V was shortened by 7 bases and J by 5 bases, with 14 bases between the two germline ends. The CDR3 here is CAINTGSGTEAFF. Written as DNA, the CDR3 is TGTGCCATCAATACCGGGAGCGGGACTGAAGCTTTCTTT.

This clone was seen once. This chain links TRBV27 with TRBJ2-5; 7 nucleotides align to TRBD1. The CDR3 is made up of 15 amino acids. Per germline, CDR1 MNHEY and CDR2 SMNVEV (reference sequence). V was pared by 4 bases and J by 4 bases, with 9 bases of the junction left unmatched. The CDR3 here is CASSSNHRGLETQYF. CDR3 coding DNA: TGTGCCAGCAGTTCCAACCACAGGGGCCTAGAGACCCAGTACTTC.

This CDR3 reads CASGTYEQYF. CDR3 DNA: TGTGCCAGCGGTACCTACGAGCAGTACTTC. The chain is built from TRBV19 and TRBJ2-7; D is ambiguous. The CDR3 contains 10 residues. The V gene lost 9 bases and the J gene lost 2 bases, with 5 bases spanning the gap. Germline CDR1 reads LNHDA; CDR2 reads SQIVND (reference sequence).

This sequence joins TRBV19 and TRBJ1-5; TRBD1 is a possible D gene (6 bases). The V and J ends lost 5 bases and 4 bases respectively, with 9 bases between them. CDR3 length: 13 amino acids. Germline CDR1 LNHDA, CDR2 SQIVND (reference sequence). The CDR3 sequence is CASSGGQNQPQHF. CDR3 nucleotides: TGTGCCAGTAGTGGCGGACAGAATCAGCCCCAGCATTTT. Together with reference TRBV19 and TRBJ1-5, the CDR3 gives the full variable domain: DGGITQSPKYLFRKEGQNVTLSCEQNLNHDAMYWYRQDPGQGLRLIYYSQIVNDFQKGDIAEGYSVSREKKESFPLTVTSAQKNPTAFYLCASSGGQNQPQHFGDGTRLSIL.

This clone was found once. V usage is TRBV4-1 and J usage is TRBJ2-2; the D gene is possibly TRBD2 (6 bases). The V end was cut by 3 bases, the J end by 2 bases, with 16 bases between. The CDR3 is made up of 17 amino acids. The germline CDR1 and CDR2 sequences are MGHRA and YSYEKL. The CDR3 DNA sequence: TGCGCCAGCAGCCATGTCGGAGGGCCCCCTAACACCGGGGAGCTGTTTTTT. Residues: CASSHVGGPPNTGELFF.

CDR3 amino acids: CASSVADMNTEAFF. The CDR3 DNA reads TGTGCCAGCAGCGTAGCAGACATGAACACTGAAGCTTTCTTT. The chain is built from TRBV9 and TRBJ1-1; D not resolved. The CDR3 extends over 14 amino acids. Germline CDR1 SGDLS, CDR2 YYNGEE. Trimming stripped 0 bases from V and 0 bases from J, with 6 bases between.

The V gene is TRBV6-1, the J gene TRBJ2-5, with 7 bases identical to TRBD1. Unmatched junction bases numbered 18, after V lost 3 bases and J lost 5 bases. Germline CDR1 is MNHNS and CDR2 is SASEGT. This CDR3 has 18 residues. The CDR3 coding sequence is TGTGCCAGCAGTGACCACTACGGAGGCCAGGGGGTTGGGGAGACCCAGTACTTC. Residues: CASSDHYGGQGVGETQYF.

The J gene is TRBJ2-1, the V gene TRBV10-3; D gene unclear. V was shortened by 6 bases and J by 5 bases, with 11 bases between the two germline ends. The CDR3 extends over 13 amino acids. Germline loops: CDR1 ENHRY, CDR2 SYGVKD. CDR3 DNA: TGTGCCATCAGGGAGACTGTAGACAATGAGCAGTTCTTC. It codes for CAIRETVDNEQFF.

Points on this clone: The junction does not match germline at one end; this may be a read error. The DNA for the CDR3 is TGCGCCAGCAGCCAAGTCATCCTAGAAGAGGCCCAGTACTTC. Its translation is CASSQVILEEAQYF. V usage is TRBV4-1 and J usage is TRBJ2-5; D remains ambiguous. Germline V gene data show CDR1 as MGHRA and CDR2 as YSYEKL. This CDR3 has 14 amino acids.

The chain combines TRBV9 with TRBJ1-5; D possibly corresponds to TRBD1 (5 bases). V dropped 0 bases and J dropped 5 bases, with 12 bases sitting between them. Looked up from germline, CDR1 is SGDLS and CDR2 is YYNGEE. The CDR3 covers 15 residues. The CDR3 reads CASSVAGGRDQPQHF. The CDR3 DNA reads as TGTGCCAGCAGCGTAGCGGGGGGACGCGATCAGCCCCAGCATTTT.